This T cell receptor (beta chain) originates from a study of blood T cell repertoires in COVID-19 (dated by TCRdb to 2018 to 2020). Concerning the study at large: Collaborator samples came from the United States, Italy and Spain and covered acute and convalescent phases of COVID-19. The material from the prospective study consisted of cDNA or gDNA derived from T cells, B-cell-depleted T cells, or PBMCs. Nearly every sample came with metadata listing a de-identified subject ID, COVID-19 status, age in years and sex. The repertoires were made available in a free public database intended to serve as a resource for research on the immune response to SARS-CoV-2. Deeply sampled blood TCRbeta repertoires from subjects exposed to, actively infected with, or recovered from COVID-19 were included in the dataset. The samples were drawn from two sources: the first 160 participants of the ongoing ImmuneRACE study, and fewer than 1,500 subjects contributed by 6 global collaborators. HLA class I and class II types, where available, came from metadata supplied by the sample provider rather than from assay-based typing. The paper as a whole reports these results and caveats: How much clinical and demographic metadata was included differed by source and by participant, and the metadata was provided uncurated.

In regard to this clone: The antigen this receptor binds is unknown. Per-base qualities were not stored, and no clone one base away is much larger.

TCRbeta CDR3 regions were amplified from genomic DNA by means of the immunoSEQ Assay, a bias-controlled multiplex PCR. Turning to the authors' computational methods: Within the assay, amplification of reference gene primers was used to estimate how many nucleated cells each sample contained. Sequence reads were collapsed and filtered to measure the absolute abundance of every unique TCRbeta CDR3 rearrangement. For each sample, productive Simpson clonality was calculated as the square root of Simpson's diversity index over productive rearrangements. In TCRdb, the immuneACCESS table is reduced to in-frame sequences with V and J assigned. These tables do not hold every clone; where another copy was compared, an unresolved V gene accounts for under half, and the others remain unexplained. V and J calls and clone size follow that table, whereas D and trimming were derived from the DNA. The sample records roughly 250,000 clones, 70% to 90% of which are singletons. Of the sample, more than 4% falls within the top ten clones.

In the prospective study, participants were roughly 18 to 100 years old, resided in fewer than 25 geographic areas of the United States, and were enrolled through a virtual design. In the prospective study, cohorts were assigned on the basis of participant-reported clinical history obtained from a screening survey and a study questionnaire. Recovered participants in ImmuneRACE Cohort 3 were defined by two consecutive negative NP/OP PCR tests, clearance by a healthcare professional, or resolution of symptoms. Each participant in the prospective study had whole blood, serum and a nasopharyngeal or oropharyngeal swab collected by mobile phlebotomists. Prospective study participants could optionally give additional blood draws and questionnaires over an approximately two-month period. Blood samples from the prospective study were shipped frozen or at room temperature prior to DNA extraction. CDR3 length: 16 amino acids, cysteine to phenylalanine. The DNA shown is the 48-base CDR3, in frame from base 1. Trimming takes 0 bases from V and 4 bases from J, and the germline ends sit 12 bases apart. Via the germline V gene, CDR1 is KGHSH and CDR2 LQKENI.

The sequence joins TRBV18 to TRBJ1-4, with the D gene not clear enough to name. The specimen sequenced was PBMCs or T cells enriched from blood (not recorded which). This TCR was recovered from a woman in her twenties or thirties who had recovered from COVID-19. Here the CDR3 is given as CASSPPNREDNEKLFF. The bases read TGTGCCAGCTCACCACCGAACCGGGAAGATAATGAAAAACTGTTTTTT.